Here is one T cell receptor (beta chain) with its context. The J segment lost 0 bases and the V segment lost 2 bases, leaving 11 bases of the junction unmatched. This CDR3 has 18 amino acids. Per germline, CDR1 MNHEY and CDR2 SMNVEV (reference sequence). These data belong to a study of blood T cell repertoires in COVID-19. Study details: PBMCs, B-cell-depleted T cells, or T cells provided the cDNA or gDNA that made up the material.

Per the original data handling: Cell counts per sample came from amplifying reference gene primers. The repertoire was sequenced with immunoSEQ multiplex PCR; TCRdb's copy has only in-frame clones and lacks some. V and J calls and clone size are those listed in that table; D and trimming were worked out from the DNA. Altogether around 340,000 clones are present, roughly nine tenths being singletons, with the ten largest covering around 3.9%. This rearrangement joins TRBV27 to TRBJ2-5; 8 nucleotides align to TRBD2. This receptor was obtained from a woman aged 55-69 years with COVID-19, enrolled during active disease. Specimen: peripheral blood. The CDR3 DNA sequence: TGTGCCAGCAGTTTAGGGGCGGTAAGCGGGGGTTACCAAGAGACCCAGTACTTC. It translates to CASSLGAVSGGYQETQYF.